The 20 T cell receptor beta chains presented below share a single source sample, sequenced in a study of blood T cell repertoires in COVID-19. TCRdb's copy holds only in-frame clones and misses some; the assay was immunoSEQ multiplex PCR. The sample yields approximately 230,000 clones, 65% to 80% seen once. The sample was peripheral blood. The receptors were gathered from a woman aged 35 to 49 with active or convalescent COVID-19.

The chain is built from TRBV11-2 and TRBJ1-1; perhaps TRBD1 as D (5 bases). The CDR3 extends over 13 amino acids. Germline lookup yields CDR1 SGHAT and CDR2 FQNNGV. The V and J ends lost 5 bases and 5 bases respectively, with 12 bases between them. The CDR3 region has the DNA TGTGCCAGCAGCGTCCAGACAGTTACTGAAGCTTTCTTT. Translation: CASSVQTVTEAFF.

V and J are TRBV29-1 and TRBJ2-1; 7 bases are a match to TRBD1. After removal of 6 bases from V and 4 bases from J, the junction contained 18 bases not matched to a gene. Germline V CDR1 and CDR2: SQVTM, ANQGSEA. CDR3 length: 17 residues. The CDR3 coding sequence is TGCAGCGTAGGTTTCCCACTCGGGACAGATCCTTACAATGAGCAGTTCTTC. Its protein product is CSVGFPLGTDPYNEQFF.

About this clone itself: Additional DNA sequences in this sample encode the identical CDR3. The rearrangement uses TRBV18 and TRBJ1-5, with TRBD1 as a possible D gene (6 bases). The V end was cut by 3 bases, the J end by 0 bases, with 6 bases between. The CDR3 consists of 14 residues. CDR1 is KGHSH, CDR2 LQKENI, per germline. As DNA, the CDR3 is TGTGCCAGCTCACCGGACAGTAGCAATCAGCCCCAGCATTTT. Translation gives CASSPDSSNQPQHF.

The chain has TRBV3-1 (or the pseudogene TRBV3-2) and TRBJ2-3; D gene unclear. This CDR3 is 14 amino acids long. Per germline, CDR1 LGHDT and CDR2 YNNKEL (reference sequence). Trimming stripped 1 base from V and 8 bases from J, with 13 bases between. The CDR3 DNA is TGTGCCAGCAGCCAAGCGCTAGTATTTGGTACGCAGTATTTT. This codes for CASSQALVFGTQYF.

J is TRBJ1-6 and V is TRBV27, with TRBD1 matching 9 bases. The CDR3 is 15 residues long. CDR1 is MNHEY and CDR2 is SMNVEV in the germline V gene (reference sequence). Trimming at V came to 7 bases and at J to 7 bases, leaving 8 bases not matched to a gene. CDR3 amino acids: CASTRGTGMNSPLHF. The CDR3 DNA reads TGTGCCAGCACCCGAGGGACAGGGATGAATTCACCCCTCCACTTT.

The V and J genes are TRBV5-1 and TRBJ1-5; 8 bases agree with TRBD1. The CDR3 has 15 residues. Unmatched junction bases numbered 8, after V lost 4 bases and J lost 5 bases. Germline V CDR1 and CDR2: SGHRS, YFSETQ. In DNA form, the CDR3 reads TGCGCCAGCAGCCCGACTTCGACAGGGGATCAGCCCCAGCATTTT. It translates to CASSPTSTGDQPQHF. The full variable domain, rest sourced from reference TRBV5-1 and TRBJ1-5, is KAGVTQTPRYLIKTRGQQVTLSCSPISGHRSVSWYQQTPGQGLQFLFEYFSETQRNKGNFPGRFSGRQFSNSRSEMNVSTLELGDSALYLCASSPTSTGDQPQHFGDGTRLSIL.

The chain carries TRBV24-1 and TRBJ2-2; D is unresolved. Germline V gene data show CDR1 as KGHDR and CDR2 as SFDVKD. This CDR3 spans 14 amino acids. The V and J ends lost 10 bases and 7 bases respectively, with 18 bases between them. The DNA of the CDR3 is TGTGCCACTCAATTACCCCCTCCGGGCGGGGAGCTGTTTTTT. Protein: CATQLPPPGGELFF.

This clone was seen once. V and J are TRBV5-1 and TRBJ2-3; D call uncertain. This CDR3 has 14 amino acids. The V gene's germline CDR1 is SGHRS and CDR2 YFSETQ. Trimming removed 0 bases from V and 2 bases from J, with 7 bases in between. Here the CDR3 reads CASSLVRVTDTQYF. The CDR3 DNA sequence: TGCGCCAGCAGCTTGGTCCGGGTCACAGATACGCAGTATTTT.

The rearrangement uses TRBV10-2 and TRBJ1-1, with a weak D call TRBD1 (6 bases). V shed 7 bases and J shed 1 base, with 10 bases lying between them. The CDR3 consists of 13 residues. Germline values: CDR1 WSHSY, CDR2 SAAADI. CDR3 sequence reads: CASIDRSNTEAFF. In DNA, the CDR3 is TGCGCCAGCATTGACAGGTCGAACACTGAAGCTTTCTTT.

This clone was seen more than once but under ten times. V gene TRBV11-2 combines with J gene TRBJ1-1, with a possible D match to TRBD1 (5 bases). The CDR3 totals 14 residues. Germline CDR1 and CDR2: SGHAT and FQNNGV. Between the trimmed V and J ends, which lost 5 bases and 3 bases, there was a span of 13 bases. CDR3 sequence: CASSPQGRDTEAFF. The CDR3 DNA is TGTGCCAGCAGCCCGCAGGGTAGGGACACTGAAGCTTTCTTT.

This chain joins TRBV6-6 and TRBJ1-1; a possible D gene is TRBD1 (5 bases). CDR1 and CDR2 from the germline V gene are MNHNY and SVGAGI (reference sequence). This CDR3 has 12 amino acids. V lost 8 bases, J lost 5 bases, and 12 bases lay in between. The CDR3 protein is CASREAGTEAFF. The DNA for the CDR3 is TGTGCCAGCCGAGAGGCAGGGACTGAAGCTTTCTTT.

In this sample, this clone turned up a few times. CDR3 sequence: CASSLLSNTIYF. DNA of the CDR3: TGTGCCAGCAGTTTATTGAGCAACACCATATATTTT. The rearrangement uses TRBV28 and TRBJ1-3; D unclear. V lost 1 base, J lost 7 bases, and 5 bases lay in between. CDR1 and CDR2 (germline): MDHEN, SYDVKM. The CDR3 spans 12 residues.

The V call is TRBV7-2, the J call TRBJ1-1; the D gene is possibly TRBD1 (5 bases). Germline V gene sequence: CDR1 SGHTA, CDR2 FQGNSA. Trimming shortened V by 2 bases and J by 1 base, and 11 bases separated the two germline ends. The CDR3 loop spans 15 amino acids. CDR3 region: CASSLQRGSNTEAFF. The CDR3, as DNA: TGTGCCAGCAGCTTACAGCGGGGGTCGAACACTGAAGCTTTCTTT.

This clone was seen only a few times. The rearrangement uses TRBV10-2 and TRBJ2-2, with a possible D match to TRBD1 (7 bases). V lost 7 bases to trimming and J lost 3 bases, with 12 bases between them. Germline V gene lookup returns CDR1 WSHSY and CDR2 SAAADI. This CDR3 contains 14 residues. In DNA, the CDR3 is TGCGCCAGCAACGACAGGGAGGACACCGGGGAGCTGTTTTTT. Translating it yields CASNDREDTGELFF.

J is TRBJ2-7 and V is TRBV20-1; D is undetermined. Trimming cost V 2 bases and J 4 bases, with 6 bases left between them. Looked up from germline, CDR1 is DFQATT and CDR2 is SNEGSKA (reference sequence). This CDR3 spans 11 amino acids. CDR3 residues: CSARLEYEQYV. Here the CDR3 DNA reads TGCAGTGCTAGACTAGAATACGAGCAGTACGTC.

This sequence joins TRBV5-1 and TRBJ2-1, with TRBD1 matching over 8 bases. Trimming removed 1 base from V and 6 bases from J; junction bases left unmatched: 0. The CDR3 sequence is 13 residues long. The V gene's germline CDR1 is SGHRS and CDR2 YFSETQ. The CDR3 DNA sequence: TGCGCCAGCAGCTTGACAGGGGGCAATGAGCAGTTCTTC. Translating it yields CASSLTGGNEQFF.

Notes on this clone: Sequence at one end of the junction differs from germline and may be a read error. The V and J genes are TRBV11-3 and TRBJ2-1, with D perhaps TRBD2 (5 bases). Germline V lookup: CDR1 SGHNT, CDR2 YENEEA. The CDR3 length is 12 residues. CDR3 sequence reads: CASSLDGIEQFF. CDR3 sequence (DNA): TGTGCCAGCAGCCTAGACGGGATTGAGCAGTTCTTC.

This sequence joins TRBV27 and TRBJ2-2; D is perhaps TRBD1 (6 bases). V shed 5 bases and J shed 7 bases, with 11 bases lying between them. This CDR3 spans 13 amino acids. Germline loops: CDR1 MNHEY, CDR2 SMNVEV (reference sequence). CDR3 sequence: CASSAYRVGELFF. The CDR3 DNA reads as TGTGCCAGCAGTGCTTACAGGGTCGGGGAGCTGTTTTTT.

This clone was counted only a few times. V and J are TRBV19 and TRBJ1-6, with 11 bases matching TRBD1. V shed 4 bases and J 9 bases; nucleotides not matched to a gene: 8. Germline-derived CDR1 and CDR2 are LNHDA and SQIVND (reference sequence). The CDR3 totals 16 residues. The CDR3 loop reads CASSTAAGTGGSPLHF. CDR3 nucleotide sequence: TGTGCCAGTAGTACGGCCGCCGGGACAGGGGGTTCACCCCTCCACTTT.

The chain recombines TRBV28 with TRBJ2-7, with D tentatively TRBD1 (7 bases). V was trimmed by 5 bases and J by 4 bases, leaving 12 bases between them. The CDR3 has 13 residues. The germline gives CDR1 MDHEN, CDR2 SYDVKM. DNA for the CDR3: TGTGCCAGCAGTGGTCCAGGGGGGTACGAGCAGTACGTC. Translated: CASSGPGGYEQYV.